These 6 T cell receptor beta chains were sequenced from one sample in a study of shared T cell receptors in the human thymus. Profiled with immunoSEQ multiplex PCR; TCRdb holds only in-frame clones, not every one. The repertoire includes a few hundred thousand clones, 85% to 95% of them detected once, and approximately 0.02% sits in the top ten. Sequencing was done on a sample of thymocytes. Every receptor here comes from a human donor.

The rearrangement uses TRBV18 and TRBJ2-4, with TRBD2 as a possible D gene (7 bases). The CDR3 length is 17 residues. CDR1 KGHSH and CDR2 LQKENI come from the germline V gene. Trimming cost V 6 bases and J 0 bases, with 18 bases left between them. CDR3 region: CASSRGGGERAKNIQYF. CDR3 nucleotide sequence: TGTGCCAGCTCTCGCGGCGGGGGCGAGAGAGCCAAAAACATTCAGTACTTC. Full variable domain (rest looked up from reference TRBV18 and TRBJ2-4): NAGVMQNPRHLVRRRGQEARLRCSPMKGHSHVYWYRQLPEEGLKFMVYLQKENIIDESGMPKERFSAEFPKEGPSILRIQQVVRGDSAAYFCASSRGGGERAKNIQYFGAGTRLSVL.

The chain carries TRBV18 and TRBJ2-6; D gene uncertain. V was clipped by 2 bases and J by 1 base, with 6 bases between them. Germline lookup yields CDR1 KGHSH and CDR2 LQKENI. This CDR3 contains 15 residues. CDR3: CASSPSGSGANVLTF. The CDR3 DNA reads TGTGCCAGCTCACCAAGTGGGTCTGGGGCCAACGTCCTGACTTTC.

The CDR3 sequence: CASRVRDTQYF. CDR3 coding DNA: TGTGCCAGCAGGGTCAGGGATACGCAGTATTTT. The V call is TRBV27, the J call TRBJ2-3, with D unresolved. This CDR3 spans 11 amino acids. V was clipped by 6 bases and J by 6 bases, with 7 bases between them. Looked up from germline, CDR1 is MNHEY and CDR2 is SMNVEV (reference sequence).

This chain joins TRBV10-3 and TRBJ2-1; 7 positions agree with TRBD2. With V trimmed by 0 bases and J by 3 bases, 5 bases remained unmatched. The germline CDR1 and CDR2 sequences are ENHRY and SYGVKD. CDR3 length: 16 residues. This CDR3 is CAISESLADFYNEQFF. DNA for the CDR3: TGTGCCATCAGTGAGTCCCTAGCGGACTTCTACAATGAGCAGTTCTTC.

CDR3 sequence reads: CASSVGENEQFF. DNA for the CDR3: TGTGCCAGCAGCGTAGGGGAAAATGAGCAGTTCTTC. V is TRBV9 and J is TRBJ2-1; no reliable D call. V was pared by 0 bases and J by 7 bases, with 5 bases between. Per the germline V gene, CDR1 is SGDLS and CDR2 is YYNGEE. The CDR3 consists of 12 residues.

The chain links TRBV27 to TRBJ1-1, with D possibly matching TRBD1 (5 bases). CDR1 is MNHEY, CDR2 SMNVEV, per germline (reference sequence). Trimming shortened V by 7 bases and J by 5 bases, and 20 bases separated the two germline ends. The CDR3 is made up of 15 amino acids. The CDR3 is CASTQKYAGWTEAFF. CDR3 nucleotides: TGTGCCAGCACCCAAAAATATGCAGGGTGGACTGAAGCTTTCTTT.